This section outlines one T cell receptor (beta chain) sequence together with its context. What it binds is not known. Cells were stimulated with overlapping HIV-1 Gag 15-mer peptides. Sorted nonresponding memory CD4+ T cells were CD40L-negative, CD69-negative, CD45RO-high. CD4+ T cell counts exceeded 400 cells/uL; CMV serology was positive. This sample was taken from a study of persistence of HIV-infected CD4 T cells. Study summary: Isolated cells were CMV- and HIV-1 Gag-responding CD4+ T cells. Suppressive ART had lasted a median of approximately eight years. Study-level findings and limits: Compared with CD3/CD28-stimulated cells, CMV- and Gag-responding cells showed lower TCRbeta richness.

The V gene end was trimmed by 4 bases and the J gene end by 0 bases; junction bases not matched to a gene: 2. Germline CDR1 reads SGHRS; CDR2 reads YFSETQ. The CDR3 is 14 residues long. The libraries were made with immunoSEQ version 4 in survey mode. Method: immunoSEQ multiplex PCR; TCRdb's copy keeps in-frame clones and lacks some. The table records some 37,000 clones, roughly four fifths of them present only once. This receptor was identified in an adult with HIV. The donor label of this sample is uncertain. Sequenced material: cultured CD4+ T cells from PBMCs, taken from a patient who received antiretroviral therapy. The chain joins TRBV5-1 to TRBJ1-1, with 8 bases that match TRBD1. CDR3 nucleotides: TGCGCCAGCAGCCCGGGACAGGTGAACACTGAAGCTTTCTTT. Protein: CASSPGQVNTEAFF.